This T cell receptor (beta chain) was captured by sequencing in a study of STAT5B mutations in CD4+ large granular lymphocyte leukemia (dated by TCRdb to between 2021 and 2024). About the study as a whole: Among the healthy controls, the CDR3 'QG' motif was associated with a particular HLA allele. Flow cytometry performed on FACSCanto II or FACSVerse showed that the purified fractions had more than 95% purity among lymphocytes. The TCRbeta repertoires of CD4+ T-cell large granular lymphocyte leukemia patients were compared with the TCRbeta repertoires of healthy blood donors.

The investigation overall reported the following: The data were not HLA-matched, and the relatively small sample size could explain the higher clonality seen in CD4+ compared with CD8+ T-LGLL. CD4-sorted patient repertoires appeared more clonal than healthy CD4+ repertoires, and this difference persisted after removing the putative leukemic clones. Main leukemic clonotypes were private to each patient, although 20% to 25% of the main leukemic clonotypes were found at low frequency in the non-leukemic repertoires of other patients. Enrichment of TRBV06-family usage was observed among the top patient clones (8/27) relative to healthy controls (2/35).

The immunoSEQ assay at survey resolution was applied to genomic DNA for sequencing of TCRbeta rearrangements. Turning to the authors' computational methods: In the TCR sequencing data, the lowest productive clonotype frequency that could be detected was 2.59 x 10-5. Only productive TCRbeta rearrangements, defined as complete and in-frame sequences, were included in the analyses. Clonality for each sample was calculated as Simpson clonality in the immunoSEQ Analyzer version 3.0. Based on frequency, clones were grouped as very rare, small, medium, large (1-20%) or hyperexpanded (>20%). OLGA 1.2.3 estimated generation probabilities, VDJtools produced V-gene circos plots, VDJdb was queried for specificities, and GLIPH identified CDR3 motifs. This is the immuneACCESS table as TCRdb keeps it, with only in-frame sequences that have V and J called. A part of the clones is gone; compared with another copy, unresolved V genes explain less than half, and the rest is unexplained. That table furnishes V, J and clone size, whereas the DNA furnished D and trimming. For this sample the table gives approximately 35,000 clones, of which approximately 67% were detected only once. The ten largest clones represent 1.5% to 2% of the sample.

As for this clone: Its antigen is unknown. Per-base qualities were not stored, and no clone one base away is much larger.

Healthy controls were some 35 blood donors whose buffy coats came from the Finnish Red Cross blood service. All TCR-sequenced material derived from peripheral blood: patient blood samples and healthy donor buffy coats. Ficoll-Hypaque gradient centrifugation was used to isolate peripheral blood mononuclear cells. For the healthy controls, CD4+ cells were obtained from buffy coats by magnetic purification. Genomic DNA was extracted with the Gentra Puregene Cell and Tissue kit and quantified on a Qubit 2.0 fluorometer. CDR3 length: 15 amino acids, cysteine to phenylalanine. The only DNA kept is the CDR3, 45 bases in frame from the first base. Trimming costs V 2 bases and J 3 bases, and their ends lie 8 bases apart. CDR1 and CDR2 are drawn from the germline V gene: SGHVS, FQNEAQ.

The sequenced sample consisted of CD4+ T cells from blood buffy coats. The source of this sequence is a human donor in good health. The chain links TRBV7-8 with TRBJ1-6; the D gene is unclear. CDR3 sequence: CASSLKYDYNSPLHF. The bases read TGTGCCAGCAGCTTAAAGTACGACTATAATTCACCCCTCCACTTT. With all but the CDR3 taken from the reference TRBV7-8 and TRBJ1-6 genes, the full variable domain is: GAGVSQSPRYKVAKRGQDVALRCDPISGHVSLFWYQQALGQGPEFLTYFQNEAQLDKSGLPSDRFFAERPEGSVSTLKIQRTQQEDSAVYLCASSLKYDYNSPLHFGNGTRLTVT.